Listed here are 13 T cell receptor beta chains from one sample, sequenced in a study of T cell changes during pregnancy in multiple sclerosis. Produced via immunoSEQ multiplex PCR; TCRdb's table is partial and in-frame only. The repertoire holds about 20,000 clones, 88% seen once, with approximately 7% in the top ten. The sample here was CD8+ T cells from peripheral blood mononuclear cells, taken in the third trimester of pregnancy. The source of these receptors is a female donor in good health, enrolled as a control in a pregnancy study.

The V and J genes are TRBV27 and TRBJ1-1; the D is unclear. Trimming stripped 6 bases from V and 5 bases from J, with 22 bases between. CDR3 size: 16 residues. Germline V gene lookup returns CDR1 MNHEY and CDR2 SMNVEV (reference sequence). CDR3 sequence: CASSRRRVAWVTEAFF. CDR3 coding DNA: TGTGCCAGCAGCCGCCGGCGGGTCGCGTGGGTTACTGAAGCTTTCTTT.

This chain uses TRBV27 with TRBJ2-7, with 9 positions matching TRBD1. The germline CDR1 and CDR2 sequences are MNHEY and SMNVEV (reference sequence). V gave up 5 bases and J gave up 7 bases; unmatched junction bases: 12. The CDR3 sequence is 15 residues long. The CDR3 spells CASSPHHRGRREQYF. CDR3 nucleotide sequence: TGTGCCAGCAGTCCCCACCACAGGGGGCGTCGAGAGCAGTACTTC.

The chain has TRBV19 and TRBJ2-4; a possible D gene is TRBD1 (6 bases). Trimming stripped 3 bases from V and 1 base from J, with 13 bases between. Looked up from germline, CDR1 is LNHDA and CDR2 is SQIVND (reference sequence). This CDR3 is built from 16 residues. CDR3 amino acids: CASSIQGSVAKNIQYF. The DNA of the CDR3 is TGTGCCAGTAGTATTCAGGGGAGCGTTGCCAAAAACATTCAGTACTTC.

This rearrangement joins TRBV30 to TRBJ1-1; maybe TRBD1 (6 bases). Germline V gene data show CDR1 as GTSNPN and CDR2 as SVGIG (reference sequence). The CDR3 spans 13 residues. With 5 bases removed from V and 6 bases from J, the gap between germline ends came to 16 bases. The CDR3 sequence is CAWFGDTGPEAFF. The CDR3 nucleotides read TGTGCCTGGTTCGGGGACACCGGACCTGAAGCTTTCTTT. Full variable domain (rest looked up from reference TRBV30 and TRBJ1-1): SQTIHQWPATLVQPVGSPLSLECTVEGTSNPNLYWYRQAAGRGLQLLFYSVGIGQISSEVPQNLSASRPQDRQFILSSKKLLLSDSGFYLCAWFGDTGPEAFFGQGTRLTVV.

V usage is TRBV6-1 and J usage is TRBJ2-7; TRBD2 matches at 15 bases. The CDR3 sequence is 13 residues long. Trimming at V came to 11 bases and at J to 4 bases, leaving 3 bases not matched to a gene. The germline CDR1 and CDR2 sequences are MNHNS and SASEGT. The CDR3 loop is CAGGLAGGYEQYF. CDR3 bases: TGTGCCGGCGGACTAGCGGGGGGGTACGAGCAGTACTTC.

V is TRBV9 and J is TRBJ1-2; TRBD1 matches 7 bases. J lost 3 bases, V lost 3 bases, and 2 bases had no gene match. This CDR3 is 13 amino acids long. Germline V gene lookup returns CDR1 SGDLS and CDR2 YYNGEE. Written as DNA, the CDR3 is TGTGCCAGCAGCGGGGGACAGCACTATGGCTACACCTTC. This codes for CASSGGQHYGYTF.

The V call is TRBV10-2, the J call TRBJ2-3; D remains unclear. Trimming pared 0 bases from V and 2 bases from J, leaving 3 bases between. This CDR3 comprises 13 residues. Germline V CDR1 and CDR2: WSHSY, SAAADI. The CDR3 protein is CASSESYTDTQYF. The DNA for the CDR3 is TGCGCCAGCAGTGAGTCGTACACAGATACGCAGTATTTT.

The CDR3 nucleotides are TGTGCCAGCAGCATCGGACAGGGCAGCAATCAGCCCCAGCATTTT. As protein: CASSIGQGSNQPQHF. V and J are TRBV5-6 and TRBJ1-5, with 8 bases aligning to TRBD1. This CDR3 is built from 15 residues. The germline CDR1 and CDR2 sequences are SGHDT and YYEEEE. V was pared by 4 bases and J by 1 base, with 4 bases of the junction left unmatched.

The chain uses TRBV7-9 and TRBJ2-5; tentative D call: TRBD2 (5 bases). Germline CDR1 SEHNR, CDR2 FQNEAQ (reference sequence). This CDR3 comprises 15 residues. The V and J ends lost 2 bases and 1 base respectively, with 11 bases between them. This CDR3 reads CASSLLSEAQETQYF. The CDR3 nucleotides are TGTGCCAGCAGCTTATTGTCGGAGGCCCAAGAGACCCAGTACTTC.

In DNA form, the CDR3 reads TGCGCCAGCAGCCAAGGCCGACATTGGAACACTGAAGCTTTCTTT. Translation gives CASSQGRHWNTEAFF. This sequence joins TRBV4-3 and TRBJ1-1; D unresolved. The germline V gene has CDR1 LGHNA and CDR2 YSLEER. Trimming stripped 1 base from V and 1 base from J, with 10 bases between. This CDR3 spans 15 amino acids.

V and J are TRBV11-2 and TRBJ2-7; TRBD2 matches at 8 bases. In germline, CDR1 is SGHAT, CDR2 FQNNGV. V trimming: 3 bases; J trimming: 3 bases; junction bases outside the gene matches: 7. The CDR3 totals 15 residues. This CDR3 reads CASSFGGGLGYEQYF. CDR3 sequence (DNA): TGTGCCAGCAGCTTTGGGGGGGGACTAGGCTACGAGCAGTACTTC.

The chain recombines TRBV28 with TRBJ1-2; D call uncertain. V was trimmed by 8 bases and J by 7 bases, leaving 14 bases between them. CDR3 length: 12 residues. Germline V CDR1 and CDR2: MDHEN, SYDVKM. CDR3 loop: CASGPQRRGYTF. The CDR3 DNA reads TGTGCCAGCGGGCCCCAACGGCGTGGCTACACCTTC.

The rearrangement uses TRBV7-8 and TRBJ2-7; no firm D call. The length of the CDR3 is 13 residues. Trimming stripped 1 base from V and 3 bases from J, with 7 bases between. Germline V CDR1 and CDR2: SGHVS, FQNEAQ. The CDR3 bases are TGTGCCAGCAGCTTAGTTTCGGGCTACGAGCAGTACTTC. This codes for CASSLVSGYEQYF.